This entry lists 24 T cell receptor beta chains sequenced from one sample in a study of Graves' ophthalmopathy and Graves' hyperthyroidism. RNA transcripts were the template, and TCR beta CDR3 regions were amplified from them. RT-PCR in the first round used HTBI primers; a second-round multiplex PCR followed. TCRdb re-called the multiplex PCR reads with MiXCR, one entry per CDR3 protein. The repertoire holds about 700,000 distinct CDR3 sequences, with roughly two fifths as singletons. The material sequenced was peripheral blood. All receptors come from an adult man with Graves' ophthalmopathy.

A word on this clonotype: A much larger clone is a single base away; this may be a read error. The rearrangement joins TRBV2 to TRBJ1-2; unclear D gene. The CDR3 contains 15 residues. Germline V gene sequence: CDR1 SNHLY, CDR2 FYNNEI. V dropped 1 base and J dropped 2 bases, with 11 bases sitting between them. CDR3 bases: TGTGCCAGCAGTGAAGGTCGACAAGGGAACTATGGCTACACCTTC. Translating it yields CASSEGRQGNYGYTF.

As to this clonotype: Possible read error: a much larger clone is one base away. The chain links TRBV29-1 to TRBJ2-7; D remains ambiguous. The CDR3 runs 13 residues. Trimming pared 4 bases from V and 6 bases from J, leaving 16 bases between. The germline gives CDR1 SQVTM, CDR2 ANQGSEA. DNA for the CDR3: TGCAGCGTTGTGGGTTCCCCTGTGGGCGAGCAGTACTTC. Translated, it gives CSVVGSPVGEQYF.

This clonotype was seen many times. V gene TRBV7-9 combines with J gene TRBJ1-2; the D is unclear. Trimming cost V 5 bases and J 8 bases, with 18 bases left between them. The length of the CDR3 is 14 residues. Looked up from germline, CDR1 is SEHNR and CDR2 is FQNEAQ (reference sequence). The CDR3 loop reads CASSEQSWQHGYTF. The CDR3 nucleotides are TGTGCCAGCAGCGAGCAAAGTTGGCAGCACGGCTACACCTTC.

V is TRBV5-1 and J is TRBJ1-5; D is unresolved. Germline CDR1 reads SGHRS; CDR2 reads YFSETQ. The V gene lost 0 bases and the J gene lost 4 bases, with 8 bases spanning the gap. This CDR3 has 14 amino acids. The CDR3 is CASSLDMVNQPQHF. The DNA for the CDR3 is TGCGCCAGCAGCTTGGATATGGTTAATCAGCCCCAGCATTTT.

V usage is TRBV29-1 and J usage is TRBJ2-2; maybe TRBD2 (7 bases). The V gene lost 4 bases and the J gene lost 2 bases, with 11 bases spanning the gap. The CDR3 covers 14 residues. Germline V gene sequence: CDR1 SQVTM, CDR2 ANQGSEA. The CDR3 DNA reads TGCAGCGTTGGGGGGGGCCGCAACACCGGGGAGCTGTTTTTT. This codes for CSVGGGRNTGELFF.

The chain joins TRBV7-9 to TRBJ2-7; 10 bases are shared with TRBD1. The V gene's germline CDR1 is SEHNR and CDR2 FQNEAQ (reference sequence). The V and J ends lost 5 bases and 0 bases, in that order; junction bases with no gene match: 4. CDR3 length: 15 amino acids. CDR3 sequence: CASSPGDRGSYEQYF. The CDR3 DNA sequence: TGTGCCAGCAGCCCCGGGGACAGGGGCTCCTACGAGCAGTACTTC.

There are many counts of this clonotype. V gene TRBV10-3 combines with J gene TRBJ1-1; D gene uncertain. Between the trimmed V and J ends, which lost 0 bases and 1 base, there was a span of 6 bases. This CDR3 spans 14 amino acids. Germline assignment: CDR1 ENHRY and CDR2 SYGVKD. CDR3 nucleotide sequence: TGTGCCATCAGTGAGTCGCACGAGAACACTGAAGCTTTCTTT. It codes for CAISESHENTEAFF.

The V and J genes are TRBV20-1 and TRBJ1-5, with D maybe TRBD1 (5 bases). The V end lost 6 bases, the J end lost 9 bases, and 21 bases lay between the germline ends. The CDR3 runs 14 residues. CDR1 is DFQATT, CDR2 SNEGSKA, per germline (reference sequence). CDR3 sequence reads: CSAPPGTELGPQHF. CDR3 DNA sequence: TGCAGTGCCCCCCCGGGGACCGAGCTCGGGCCCCAGCATTTT.

The table lists this clonotype with a count of one. V and J are TRBV5-5 and TRBJ1-1, with D possibly TRBD1 on 5 matching bases. In germline, CDR1 is SGHKS, CDR2 YYEKEE (reference sequence). Trimming cost V 0 bases and J 0 bases, with 9 bases left between them. CDR3 size: 15 residues. The CDR3 DNA reads TGTGCCAGCAGCTTGGAGGGGTGGGTGAACACTGAAGCTTTCTTT. Translating it yields CASSLEGWVNTEAFF.

The chain employs TRBV6-1 and TRBJ1-2; D remains unclear. CDR1 and CDR2 (germline): MNHNS, SASEGT. This CDR3 contains 15 residues. V was pared by 5 bases and J by 5 bases, with 18 bases between. The CDR3: CASSYFPQEGYGYTF. CDR3 nucleotides: TGTGCCAGCAGTTACTTTCCTCAGGAAGGGTATGGCTACACCTTC.

The chain has TRBV12-3 or TRBV12-4 and TRBJ2-5; the D gene is possibly TRBD2 (7 bases). Deletions cut 3 bases from V and 6 bases from J, with 11 bases between. The length of the CDR3 is 13 residues. CDR3 in DNA: TGTGCCAGCAGTTTGGGGGGGGCAAAGACCCAGTACTTC. Its translation: CASSLGGAKTQYF.

This clonotype was seen at least ten times. The V call is TRBV2, the J call TRBJ1-5; a weak D match, TRBD1 (6 bases). Trimming removed 6 bases from V and 3 bases from J, with 15 bases in between. The germline gives CDR1 SNHLY, CDR2 FYNNEI. CDR3 length: 15 amino acids. This CDR3 reads CASRSTGFVNQPQHF. CDR3 in DNA: TGTGCCAGCAGGTCAACAGGGTTTGTCAATCAGCCCCAGCATTTT.

Comments on this clonotype: Since a much larger clone is just one base distant, this may be a read error. This is likely a read error, given that the CDR3 carries no conserved phenylalanine or tryptophan at its end. This chain joins TRBV10-3 and TRBJ1-1; TRBD1 might be the D (5 bases). Trimming pared 6 bases from V and 5 bases from J, leaving 13 bases between. This CDR3 is 13 amino acids long. From germline, CDR1 is ENHRY and CDR2 SYGVKD. The CDR3 region is CAISRDLGTEAFL. As DNA, the CDR3 is TGTGCCATCAGCCGGGACCTTGGGACTGAAGCTTTCCTT.

This clonotype was recorded at least ten times. The chain uses TRBV10-2 and TRBJ2-5; no reliable D call. V was shortened by 7 bases and J by 1 base, with 13 bases between the two germline ends. The CDR3 covers 14 residues. Germline V gene lookup returns CDR1 WSHSY and CDR2 SAAADI. The CDR3 protein is CASIVSRAQETQYF. CDR3 in DNA: TGCGCCAGCATCGTATCAAGGGCCCAAGAGACCCAGTACTTC.

This rearrangement joins TRBV7-9 to TRBJ2-5, with TRBD2 matching over 7 bases. The CDR3 sequence is 20 residues long. Germline V gene sequence: CDR1 SEHNR, CDR2 FQNEAQ (reference sequence). V lost 5 bases and J lost 0; bases outside the gene matches: 21. CDR3 sequence reads: CASSAGFQGFRGRNQETQYF. The CDR3 region has the DNA TGTGCCAGCAGCGCCGGTTTCCAGGGCTTCCGCGGGAGAAACCAAGAGACCCAGTACTTC.

This clonotype was detected only a few times. CDR3 sequence (DNA): TGTGCCAGCAGTTTCGGTTCACGGGTGGTGGAGACCCAGTACTTC. It yields the protein CASSFGSRVVETQYF. The chain couples TRBV28 to TRBJ2-5; D unclear. With 3 bases removed from V and 5 bases from J, the gap between germline ends came to 16 bases. Germline assignment: CDR1 MDHEN and CDR2 SYDVKM. The CDR3 sequence is 15 residues long.

The CDR3 protein is CASRWDRVTWGEQYF. The CDR3 coding sequence is TGTGCCAGCAGATGGGACAGGGTAACATGGGGCGAGCAGTACTTC. The gene calls are TRBV25-1 and TRBJ2-7, with 9 nucleotides matching TRBD1. Germline V gene lookup returns CDR1 MGHDK and CDR2 SYGVNS. CDR3 length: 15 amino acids. V lost 6 bases, J lost 6 bases, and 12 bases stayed unmatched.

Concerning this clonotype: A much larger clone differs from this one at a single base, so this may be a read error. The gene calls are TRBV4-3 and TRBJ2-5; D uncertain. The CDR3 covers 13 residues. The germline gives CDR1 LGHNA, CDR2 YSLEER. V dropped 0 bases and J dropped 5 bases, with 7 bases sitting between them. CDR3 in amino acids: CASSQEPHETQYF. The CDR3 DNA follows: TGCGCCAGCAGCCAAGAGCCCCACGAGACCCAGTACTTC.

V is TRBV12-3 or TRBV12-4 and J is TRBJ1-1; D not resolved. The V end was cut by 5 bases, the J end by 1 base, with 8 bases between. CDR3 length: 13 amino acids. The CDR3 spells CASSISPNTEAFF. The CDR3 DNA reads as TGTGCCAGCAGTATTTCACCGAACACTGAAGCTTTCTTT.

This sequence joins TRBV5-1 and TRBJ1-5; a weak D match, TRBD1 (6 bases). Looked up from germline, CDR1 is SGHRS and CDR2 is YFSETQ. The CDR3 contains 15 residues. Trimming stripped 3 bases from V and 5 bases from J, with 15 bases between. In nucleotides, the CDR3 is TGCGCCAGCAGCTCCGGTTGGGGGCCTTATCAGCCCCAGCATTTT. Its protein is CASSSGWGPYQPQHF.

This clonotype was seen repeatedly, ten times or more. DNA for the CDR3: TGTGCCAGTAGTGGACTACTCTCTGGAAACACCATATATTTT. Protein product: CASSGLLSGNTIYF. The chain couples TRBV19 to TRBJ1-3; D is unclear. The CDR3 contains 14 residues. V lost 5 bases and J lost 0, with 8 bases in between. The V gene's germline CDR1 is LNHDA and CDR2 SQIVND (reference sequence).

This clonotype was found a few times. CDR3 protein: CASSPNAGTRRETQYF. For the CDR3, the DNA is TGTGCCAGCAGCCCGAACGCGGGGACTCGCAGAGAGACCCAGTACTTC. This chain uses TRBV7-2 with TRBJ2-5; D perhaps matches TRBD2 (6 bases). This CDR3 is built from 16 residues. Germline CDR1 reads SGHTA; CDR2 reads FQGNSA. V lost 5 bases, J lost 4 bases, and 20 bases lay in between.

A remark on this clonotype: This could be a read error, since a much larger clone is one nucleotide away. This chain uses TRBV14 with TRBJ2-2; D is perhaps TRBD2 (5 bases). There are 12 residues in the CDR3. In germline, CDR1 is SGHDN, CDR2 FVKESK. Here the CDR3 reads CASSHPTGEPFF. In DNA form, the CDR3 reads TGTGCCAGCAGCCACCCCACCGGGGAGCCGTTTTTT.

This clonotype turned up a few times. The rearrangement links TRBV6-4 to TRBJ1-1; no firm D call. Germline lookup yields CDR1 MRHNA and CDR2 SNTAGT. The V gene lost 2 bases and the J gene lost 9 bases, with 1 base spanning the gap. CDR3 size: 9 residues. The CDR3: CASSDQAFF. The CDR3 nucleotides read TGTGCCAGCAGTGACCAAGCTTTCTTT.